The T cell receptor beta chain described here comes from a study of T cell repertoires in cytomegalovirus infection. CDR1 and CDR2 from the germline V gene are LNHDA and SQIVND (reference sequence). The length of the CDR3 is 13 residues. V shed 5 bases and J shed 5 bases, with 12 bases lying between them. This clonotype was observed a handful of times. TCRdb reanalysed the reads using MiXCR and keeps one entry per CDR3 protein. This table has 250,000 or so distinct CDR3 sequences, around an eighth appearing once. Sequenced input: PBMCs. The TCR was taken from a human donor in good health (CMV status not recorded). Some clones in this sample may be carry-over from other donors' samples. This chain joins TRBV19 and TRBJ1-2; the D gene is possibly TRBD1 (6 bases). CDR3 residues: CASSQTGAYGYTF. DNA for the CDR3: TGTGCCAGTAGTCAGACAGGAGCATATGGCTACACCTTC.